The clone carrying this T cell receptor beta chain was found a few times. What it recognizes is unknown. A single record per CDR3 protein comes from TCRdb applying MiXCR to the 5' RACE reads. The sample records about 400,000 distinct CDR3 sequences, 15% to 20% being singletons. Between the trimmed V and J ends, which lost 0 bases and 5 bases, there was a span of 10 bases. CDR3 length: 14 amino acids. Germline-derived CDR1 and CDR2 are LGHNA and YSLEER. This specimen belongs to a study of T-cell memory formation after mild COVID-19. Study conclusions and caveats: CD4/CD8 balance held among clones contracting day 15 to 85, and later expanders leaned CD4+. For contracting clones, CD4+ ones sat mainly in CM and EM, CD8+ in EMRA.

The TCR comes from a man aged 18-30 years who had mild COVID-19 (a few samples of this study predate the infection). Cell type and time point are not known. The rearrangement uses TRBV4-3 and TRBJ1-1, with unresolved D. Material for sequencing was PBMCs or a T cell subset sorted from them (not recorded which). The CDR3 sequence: CASSQDYGLTEAFF. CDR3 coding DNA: TGCGCCAGCAGCCAAGATTACGGTTTGACTGAAGCTTTCTTT.